This TCR beta chain stems from a study of cytomegalovirus exposure and HLA in healthy donors (dated by TCRdb to about 2017). With regard to the full study: A later analysis indicated that the roughly 120 validation repertoires were generated on the platform also employed for the 720 or so repertoires of the first cohort. In addition to the first cohort of hundreds of subjects, a separate validation cohort of approximately 130 different subjects was used. The aim of the study was to test whether cataloging public T cell receptors could identify signatures of past pathogen exposure. To predict cytomegalovirus infection status, the study brought together high-throughput TCR immunosequencing, statistical association of individual TCRs with disease status, and machine learning. Overall study results and their limits: The validation cohort had no HLA typing available for a later analysis, so co-occurrence within that cohort was assessed over all 120 or so repertoires. The authors suggested that the approach could potentially be generalized to other disease states and immunological phenotypes. The classifier was reported to diagnose cytomegalovirus status with high specificity and sensitivity in both the original cohort and the validation cohort. Subsequent analysis determined that TCRs grouped into clusters in the first cohort also showed a tendency toward co-occurrence across the approximately 120 validation repertoires, and roughly 95% of cluster scores exceeded 0. In vitro tests confirmed that a few of the cytomegalovirus-associated TCR beta chains recognize cytomegalovirus antigens. Most TCR sequences were observed very rarely across donors, whereas some public TCRs were present in many individuals. The study listed 150 to 200 TCR beta chains as associated with cytomegalovirus.

The donors belonged to the validation cohort of around 120 subjects, which was separate from the 666-subject first cohort. Library prep was done by the immunoSEQ multiplex PCR assay. The study's processing was this. To diagnose cytomegalovirus status from the catalog of TCR beta chain sequences, a statistical classification framework was built. TCRdb mirrors the immuneACCESS table, restricted to in-frame sequences. Some clones are absent from its copies; in checked studies, under half trace to an unresolved V gene, and the reason for the others is unknown. V and J calls and clone size are those listed in that table; D and trimming were worked out from the DNA. The sample profile shows 200,000 to 300,000 clones; roughly 90% of them were found once. The ten largest make up more than 10% of the sample. Of note for this clone: Its antigen target is currently unknown. Base qualities are not at hand, and no much larger clone is one base apart.

Per the germline V gene, MDHEN is the CDR1 and SYDVKM is the CDR2. Including cysteine and phenylalanine, the CDR3 has 13 amino acids. Only CDR3 DNA is held: 39 bases, read in frame from base 1. The V end gives up 6 bases and the J end 1 base, leaving 0 bases in the junction not matched to a gene. The receptor was derived from a man between 18 and 35 years old in good health and CMV-seropositive. This sequence uses TRBV28 and TRBJ2-7; 10 central bases correspond to TRBD2. Material: PBMCs. CDR3 protein: CASRTSGSYEQYF. DNA sequence: TGTGCCAGCAGGACTAGCGGGTCCTACGAGCAGTACTTC. Here the CDR3 is joined to the reference TRBV28 and TRBJ2-7 genes, and the full variable domain is: DVKVTQSSRYLVKRTGEKVFLECVQDMDHENMFWYRQDPGLGLRLIYFSYDVKMKEKGDIPEGYSVSREKKERFSLILESASTNQTSMYLCASRTSGSYEQYFGPGTRLTVT.